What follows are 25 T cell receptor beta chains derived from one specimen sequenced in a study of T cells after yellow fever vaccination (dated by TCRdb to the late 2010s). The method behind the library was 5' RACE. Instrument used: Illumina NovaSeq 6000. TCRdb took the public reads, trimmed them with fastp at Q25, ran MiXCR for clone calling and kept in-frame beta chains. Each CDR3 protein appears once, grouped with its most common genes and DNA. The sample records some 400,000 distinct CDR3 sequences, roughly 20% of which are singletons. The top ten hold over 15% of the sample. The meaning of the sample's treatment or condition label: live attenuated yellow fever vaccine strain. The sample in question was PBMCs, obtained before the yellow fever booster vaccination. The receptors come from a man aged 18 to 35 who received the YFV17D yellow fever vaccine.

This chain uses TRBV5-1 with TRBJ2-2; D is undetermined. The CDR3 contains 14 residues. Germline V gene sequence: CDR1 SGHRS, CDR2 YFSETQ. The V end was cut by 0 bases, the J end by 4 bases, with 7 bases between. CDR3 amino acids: CASSLESSTGELFF. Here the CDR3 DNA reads TGCGCCAGCAGCTTGGAATCGAGCACCGGGGAGCTGTTTTTT. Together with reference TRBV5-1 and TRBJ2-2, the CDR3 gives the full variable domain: KAGVTQTPRYLIKTRGQQVTLSCSPISGHRSVSWYQQTPGQGLQFLFEYFSETQRNKGNFPGRFSGRQFSNSRSEMNVSTLELGDSALYLCASSLESSTGELFFGEGSRLTVL.

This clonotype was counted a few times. The CDR3 loop is CASRDFNRGTEAFF. CDR3 nucleotide sequence: TGCGCCAGCAGGGATTTCAACAGGGGCACTGAAGCTTTCTTT. The V call is TRBV5-1, the J call TRBJ1-1, with 7 bases matching TRBD1. J was trimmed by 4 bases and V by 5 bases; bases with no gene match: 8. This CDR3 spans 14 amino acids. Per the germline V gene, CDR1 is SGHRS and CDR2 is YFSETQ.

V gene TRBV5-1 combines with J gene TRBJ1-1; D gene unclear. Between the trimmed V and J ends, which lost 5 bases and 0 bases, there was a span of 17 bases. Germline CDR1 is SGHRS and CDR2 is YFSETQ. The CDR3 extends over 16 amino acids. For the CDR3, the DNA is TGCGCCAGCAGATCCTCGTTCGGAAGGGTGAACACTGAAGCTTTCTTT. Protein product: CASRSSFGRVNTEAFF.

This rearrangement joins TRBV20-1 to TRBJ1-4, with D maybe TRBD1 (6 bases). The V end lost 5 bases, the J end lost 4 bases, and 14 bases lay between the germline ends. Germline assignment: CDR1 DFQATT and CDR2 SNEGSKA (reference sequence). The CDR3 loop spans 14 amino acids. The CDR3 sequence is CSASPGADNEKLFF. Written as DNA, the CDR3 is TGCAGTGCTTCTCCGGGGGCAGATAATGAAAAACTGTTTTTT.

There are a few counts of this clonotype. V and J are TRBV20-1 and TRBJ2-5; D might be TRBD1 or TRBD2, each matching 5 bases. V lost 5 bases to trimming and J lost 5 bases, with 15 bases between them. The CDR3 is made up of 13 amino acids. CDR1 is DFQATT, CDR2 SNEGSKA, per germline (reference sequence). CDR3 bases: TGCAGTGCTCCCGGGACCACCCGGGAGACCCAGTACTTC. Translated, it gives CSAPGTTRETQYF.

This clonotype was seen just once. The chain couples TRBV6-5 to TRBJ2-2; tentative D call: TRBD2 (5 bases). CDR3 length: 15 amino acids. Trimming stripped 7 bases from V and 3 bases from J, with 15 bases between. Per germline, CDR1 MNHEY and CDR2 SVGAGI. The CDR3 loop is CASIRGDLYTGELFF. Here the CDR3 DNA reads TGTGCCAGCATACGGGGTGACCTTTACACCGGGGAGCTGTTTTTT.

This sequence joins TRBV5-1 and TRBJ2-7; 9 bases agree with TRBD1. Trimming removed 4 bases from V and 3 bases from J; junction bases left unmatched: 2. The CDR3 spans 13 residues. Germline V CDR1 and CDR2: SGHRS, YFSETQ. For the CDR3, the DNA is TGCGCCAGCAGCCACAGGGGGCGCTACGAGCAGTACTTC. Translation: CASSHRGRYEQYF.

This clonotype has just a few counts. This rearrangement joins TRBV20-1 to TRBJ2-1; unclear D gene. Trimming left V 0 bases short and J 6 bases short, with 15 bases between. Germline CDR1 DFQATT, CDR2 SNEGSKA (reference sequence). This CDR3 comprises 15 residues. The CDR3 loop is CSARDPQRTSNEQFF. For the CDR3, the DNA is TGCAGTGCTAGAGATCCCCAGCGCACAAGCAATGAGCAGTTCTTC.

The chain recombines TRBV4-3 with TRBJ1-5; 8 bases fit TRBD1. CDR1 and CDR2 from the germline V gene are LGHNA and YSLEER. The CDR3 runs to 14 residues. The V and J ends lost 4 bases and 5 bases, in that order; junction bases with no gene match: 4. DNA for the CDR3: TGCGCCAGCAGCCGTGGACAGGGACATCAGCCCCAGCATTTT. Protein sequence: CASSRGQGHQPQHF.

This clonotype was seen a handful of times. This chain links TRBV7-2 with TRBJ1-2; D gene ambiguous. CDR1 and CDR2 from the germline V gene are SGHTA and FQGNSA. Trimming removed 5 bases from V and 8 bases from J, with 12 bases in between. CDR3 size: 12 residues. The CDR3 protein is CASSEGRGGYTF. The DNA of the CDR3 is TGTGCCAGCAGCGAAGGGAGAGGAGGCTACACCTTC.

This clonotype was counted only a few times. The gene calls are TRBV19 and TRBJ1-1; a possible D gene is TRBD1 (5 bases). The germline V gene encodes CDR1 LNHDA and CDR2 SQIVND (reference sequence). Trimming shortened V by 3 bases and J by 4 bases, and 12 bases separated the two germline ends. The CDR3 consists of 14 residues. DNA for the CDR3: TGTGCCAGTAGTATTGGGGGGAGGAGCACTGAAGCTTTCTTT. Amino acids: CASSIGGRSTEAFF.

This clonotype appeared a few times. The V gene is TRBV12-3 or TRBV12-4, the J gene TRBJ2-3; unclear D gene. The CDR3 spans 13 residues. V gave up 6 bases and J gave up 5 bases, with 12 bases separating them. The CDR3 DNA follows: TGTGCCAGCAGGCCCGGGCCAGGAGATACGCAGTATTTT. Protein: CASRPGPGDTQYF.

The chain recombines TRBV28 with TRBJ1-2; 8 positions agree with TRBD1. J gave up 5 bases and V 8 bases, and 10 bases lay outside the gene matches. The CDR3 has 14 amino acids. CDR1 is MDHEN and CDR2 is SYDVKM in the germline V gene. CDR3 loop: CASLTGGHVYGYTF. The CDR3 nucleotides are TGTGCCAGCCTAACAGGGGGGCACGTGTATGGCTACACCTTC.

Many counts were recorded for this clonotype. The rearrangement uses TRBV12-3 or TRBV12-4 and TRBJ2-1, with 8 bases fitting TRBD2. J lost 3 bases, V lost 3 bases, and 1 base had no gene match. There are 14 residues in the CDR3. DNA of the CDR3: TGTGCCAGCAGTTTCGGGACTAGCTACAATGAGCAGTTCTTC. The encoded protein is CASSFGTSYNEQFF.

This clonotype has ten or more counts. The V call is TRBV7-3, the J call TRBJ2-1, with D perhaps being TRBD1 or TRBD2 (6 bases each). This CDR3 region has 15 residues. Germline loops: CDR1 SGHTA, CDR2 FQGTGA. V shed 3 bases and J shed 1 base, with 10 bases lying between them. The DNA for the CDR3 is TGTGCCAGCAGCTTGGGGGCGGGGTCCTACAATGAGCAGTTCTTC. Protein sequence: CASSLGAGSYNEQFF.

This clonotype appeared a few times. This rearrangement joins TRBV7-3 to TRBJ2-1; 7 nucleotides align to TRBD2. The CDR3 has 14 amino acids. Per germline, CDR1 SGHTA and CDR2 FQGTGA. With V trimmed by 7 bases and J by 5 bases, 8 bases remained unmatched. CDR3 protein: CASKKGGGDNEQFF. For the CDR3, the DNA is TGTGCCAGCAAGAAGGGCGGGGGAGACAATGAGCAGTTCTTC.

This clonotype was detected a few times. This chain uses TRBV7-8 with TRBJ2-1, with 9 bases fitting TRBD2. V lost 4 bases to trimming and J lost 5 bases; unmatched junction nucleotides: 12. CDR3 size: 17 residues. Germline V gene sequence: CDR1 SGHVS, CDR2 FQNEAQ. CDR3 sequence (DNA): TGTGCCAGCAGCTCCCATCGGGCTAGCGGGAAGCACAATGAGCAGTTCTTC. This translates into CASSSHRASGKHNEQFF.

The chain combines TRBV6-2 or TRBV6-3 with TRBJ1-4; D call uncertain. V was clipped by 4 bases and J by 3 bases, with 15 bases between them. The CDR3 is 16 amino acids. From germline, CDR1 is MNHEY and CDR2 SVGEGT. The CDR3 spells CASSSYSPAANEKLFF. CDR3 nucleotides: TGTGCCAGCAGTTCTTACAGCCCCGCGGCTAATGAAAAACTGTTTTTT.

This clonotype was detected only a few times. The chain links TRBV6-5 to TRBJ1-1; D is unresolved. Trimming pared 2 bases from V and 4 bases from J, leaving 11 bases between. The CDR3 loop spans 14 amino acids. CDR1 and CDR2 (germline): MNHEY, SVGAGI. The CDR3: CASSYANSGTEAFF. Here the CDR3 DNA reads TGTGCCAGCAGTTACGCAAACTCGGGCACTGAAGCTTTCTTT.

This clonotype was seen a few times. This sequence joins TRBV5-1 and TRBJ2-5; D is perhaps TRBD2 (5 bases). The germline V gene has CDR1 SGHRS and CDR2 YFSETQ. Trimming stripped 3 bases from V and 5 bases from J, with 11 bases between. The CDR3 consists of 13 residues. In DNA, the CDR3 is TGCGCCAGCAGCTCTGAAGCGGCGGAGACCCAGTACTTC. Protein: CASSSEAAETQYF. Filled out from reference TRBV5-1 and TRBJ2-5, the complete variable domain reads KAGVTQTPRYLIKTRGQQVTLSCSPISGHRSVSWYQQTPGQGLQFLFEYFSETQRNKGNFPGRFSGRQFSNSRSEMNVSTLELGDSALYLCASSSEAAETQYFGPGTRLLVL.

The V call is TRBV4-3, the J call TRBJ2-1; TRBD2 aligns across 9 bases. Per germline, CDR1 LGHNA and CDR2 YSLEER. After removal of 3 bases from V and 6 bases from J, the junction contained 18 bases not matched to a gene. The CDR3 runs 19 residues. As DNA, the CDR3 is TGCGCCAGCAGCCAGGATACCCCCGTAGCGGCGGGGGGGTTCAATGAGCAGTTCTTC. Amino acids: CASSQDTPVAAGGFNEQFF.

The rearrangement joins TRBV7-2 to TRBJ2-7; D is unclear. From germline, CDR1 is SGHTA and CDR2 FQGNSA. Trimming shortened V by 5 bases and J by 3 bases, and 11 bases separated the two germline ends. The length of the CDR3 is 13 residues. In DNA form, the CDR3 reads TGTGCCAGCAGCCCCCCCAGCGACTACGAGCAGTACGTC. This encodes CASSPPSDYEQYV.

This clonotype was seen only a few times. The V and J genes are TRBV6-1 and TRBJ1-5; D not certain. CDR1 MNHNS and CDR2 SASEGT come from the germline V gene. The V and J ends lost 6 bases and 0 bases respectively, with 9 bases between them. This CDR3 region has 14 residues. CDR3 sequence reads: CASRPEYSNQPQHF. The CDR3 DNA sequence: TGTGCCAGCAGGCCGGAGTATAGCAATCAGCCCCAGCATTTT.

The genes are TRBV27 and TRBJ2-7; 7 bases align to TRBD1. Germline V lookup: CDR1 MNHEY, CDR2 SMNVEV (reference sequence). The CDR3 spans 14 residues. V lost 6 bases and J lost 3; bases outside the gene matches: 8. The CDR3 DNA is TGTGCCAGCAGCCCCGGGACAGAGATCTACGAGCAGTACGTC. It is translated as CASSPGTEIYEQYV.

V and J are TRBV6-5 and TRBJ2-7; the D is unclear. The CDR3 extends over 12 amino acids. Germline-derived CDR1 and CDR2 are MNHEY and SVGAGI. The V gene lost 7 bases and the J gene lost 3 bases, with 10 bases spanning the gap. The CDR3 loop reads CASIRTRYEQYV. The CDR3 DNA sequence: TGTGCCAGCATCAGGACCCGCTACGAGCAGTACGTC.